Below, 20 T cell receptor beta chains from the same sample are listed, as sequenced in a study of cytomegalovirus exposure and HLA in healthy donors. PCR used 60 Vbeta primers and 13 Jbeta primers. Sequenced by immunoSEQ multiplex PCR; TCRdb stores in-frame clones only, minus some. The repertoire holds around 80,000 clones, approximately 67% seen once, with under 4.5% in the top ten. The sequenced material came from PBMCs. All receptors come from a male donor in good health and CMV-seropositive.

This clone has a handful of counts. This chain uses TRBV5-6 with TRBJ2-5; TRBD2 is a possible D gene (5 bases). CDR1 and CDR2 (germline): SGHDT, YYEEEE. Trimming shortened V by 2 bases and J by 3 bases, and 8 bases separated the two germline ends. CDR3 size: 13 residues. Here the CDR3 reads CASSLDGEETQYF. For the CDR3, the DNA is TGTGCCAGCAGCTTAGACGGGGAAGAGACCCAGTACTTC.

V gene TRBV28 combines with J gene TRBJ1-5, with TRBD1 as a possible D gene (6 bases). CDR3 length: 15 residues. Germline V gene sequence: CDR1 MDHEN, CDR2 SYDVKM. V was trimmed by 3 bases and J by 6 bases, leaving 15 bases between them. CDR3 sequence reads: CASSFRYREIQPQHF. Written as DNA, the CDR3 is TGTGCCAGCAGTTTTAGGTACAGGGAGATTCAGCCCCAGCATTTT.

The genes are TRBV7-9 and TRBJ2-1; 11 bases are a match to TRBD2. V was pared by 5 bases and J by 7 bases, with 10 bases of the junction left unmatched. The CDR3 has 16 residues. Germline assignment: CDR1 SEHNR and CDR2 FQNEAQ (reference sequence). The DNA of the CDR3 is TGTGCCAGCAGCACCCGACTAGCGGGACGGATAAATGAGCAGTTCTTC. Protein sequence: CASSTRLAGRINEQFF.

The V call is TRBV28, the J call TRBJ2-7; D gene unclear. The CDR3 is 12 amino acids. The germline V gene encodes CDR1 MDHEN and CDR2 SYDVKM. Trimming cost V 6 bases and J 6 bases, with 12 bases left between them. CDR3 DNA sequence: TGTGCCAGCAGCCTTCCACTTGGCGAGCAGTACTTC. It is translated as CASSLPLGEQYF.

J is TRBJ2-1 and V is TRBV5-6; D may be TRBD1 (5 bases). The CDR3 runs to 13 residues. With 4 bases removed from V and 7 bases from J, the gap between germline ends came to 12 bases. Per germline, CDR1 SGHDT and CDR2 YYEEEE. The CDR3 DNA follows: TGTGCCAGCAGCCGCGGAAGGGGTAATGAGCAGTTCTTC. It is translated as CASSRGRGNEQFF.

The chain employs TRBV7-3 and TRBJ2-3, with a tentative D call TRBD2 (5 bases). V shed 2 bases and J shed 2 bases, with 11 bases lying between them. The CDR3 sequence is 15 residues long. Germline V gives CDR1 SGHTA, CDR2 FQGTGA. Written as DNA, the CDR3 is TGTGCCAGCAGCTTAGAGGGCCGAGACACAGATACGCAGTATTTT. Protein product: CASSLEGRDTDTQYF.

This clone was seen a handful of times. The chain's CDR3 is CASSQLGEQFF. The CDR3 region has the DNA TGTGCCAGCAGCCAGCTCGGTGAGCAGTTCTTC. J is TRBJ2-1 and V is TRBV4-2, with D uncertain. Germline values: CDR1 LGHNA, CDR2 YNFKEQ. The V and J ends lost 3 bases and 9 bases respectively, with 6 bases between them. This CDR3 has 11 residues.

This clone was counted a few times. J is TRBJ2-3 and V is TRBV5-1; TRBD1 agrees at 9 bases. The V segment lost 3 bases and the J segment 1 base; nucleotides outside the gene matches: 6. Per the germline V gene, CDR1 is SGHRS and CDR2 is YFSETQ. This CDR3 comprises 16 residues. CDR3 DNA: TGCGCCAGCAGCTCTTTACAGGGGGCTGGCACAGATACGCAGTATTTT. Translated, it gives CASSSLQGAGTDTQYF.

The chain combines TRBV7-2 with TRBJ1-1, with TRBD1 matching over 7 bases. Germline V gives CDR1 SGHTA, CDR2 FQGNSA. V lost 1 base, J lost 0 bases, and 2 bases stayed unmatched. The CDR3 runs 15 residues. The DNA of the CDR3 is TGTGCCAGCAGCTTAGAAGGGGGCATGAACACTGAAGCTTTCTTT. This translates into CASSLEGGMNTEAFF.

The chain's CDR3 is CASSLGLTYEQYF. CDR3 DNA sequence: TGTGCCAGCAGTTTAGGGCTCACCTACGAGCAGTACTTC. This chain uses TRBV28 with TRBJ2-7; no reliable D call. Trimming stripped 2 bases from V and 2 bases from J, with 7 bases between. CDR3 length: 13 amino acids. Germline V CDR1 and CDR2: MDHEN, SYDVKM. Supplemented by reference TRBV28 and TRBJ2-7, the full variable domain reads DVKVTQSSRYLVKRTGEKVFLECVQDMDHENMFWYRQDPGLGLRLIYFSYDVKMKEKGDIPEGYSVSREKKERFSLILESASTNQTSMYLCASSLGLTYEQYFGPGTRLTVT.

The V and J genes are TRBV9 and TRBJ2-3; 8 bases are shared with TRBD2. V dropped 4 bases and J dropped 5; count of bases not matched to a gene: 9. CDR1 and CDR2 (germline): SGDLS, YYNGEE. CDR3 length equals 15 residues. CDR3 sequence (DNA): TGTGCCAGCAGCTCACCCATCGCGGGGGGAGATACGCAGTATTTT. Translation gives CASSSPIAGGDTQYF.

The chain uses TRBV10-3 and TRBJ2-7; D might be TRBD2 (6 bases). Trimming left V 6 bases short and J 2 bases short, with 11 bases between. This CDR3 is 13 amino acids long. The germline V gene has CDR1 ENHRY and CDR2 SYGVKD. CDR3 in amino acids: CAISERVPYEQYF. CDR3 DNA sequence: TGTGCCATCAGCGAGCGGGTGCCCTACGAGCAGTACTTC.

Only a few counts were recorded for this clone. This chain links TRBV28 with TRBJ2-7; D perhaps matches TRBD2 (6 bases). This CDR3 has 12 residues. Germline loops: CDR1 MDHEN, CDR2 SYDVKM. V gave up 6 bases and J gave up 1 base, with 7 bases separating them. The CDR3 spells CASRGLSYEQYF. The DNA for the CDR3 is TGTGCCAGCAGGGGACTTTCCTACGAGCAGTACTTC.

A word on this clone: One end of the junction is discordant with germline, which a read error may explain. The rearrangement uses TRBV7-9 and TRBJ2-6; 11 bases agree with TRBD2. CDR1 SEHNR and CDR2 FQNEAQ come from the germline V gene (reference sequence). The CDR3 contains 17 residues. The CDR3 sequence: CASSLAGGDSGANVLTF. CDR3 nucleotides: TGTGCCAGCAGTTTAGCGGGAGGGGACTCTGGGGCCAACGTCCTGACTTTC.

The chain uses TRBV6-1 and TRBJ2-3; 11 bases fit TRBD2. Germline CDR1 and CDR2: MNHNS and SASEGT. The CDR3 runs to 14 residues. The V and J ends lost 10 bases and 1 base, in that order; junction bases with no gene match: 4. As DNA, the CDR3 is TGTGCCACCCTGACTAGCGGGGGCACAGATACGCAGTATTTT. This encodes CATLTSGGTDTQYF.

This clone was counted a few times. The chain has TRBV7-9 and TRBJ1-5; D is unresolved. V was shortened by 5 bases and J by 4 bases, with 9 bases between the two germline ends. Germline CDR1 SEHNR, CDR2 FQNEAQ (reference sequence). The CDR3 totals 13 residues. CDR3: CASSGAGNQPQHF. CDR3 DNA: TGTGCCAGCAGCGGAGCTGGGAATCAGCCCCAGCATTTT.

The chain employs TRBV6-6 and TRBJ2-5, with TRBD1 matching over 9 bases. The CDR3 runs to 15 residues. The junction had 6 bases not matched to a gene; V was cut back by 0 bases and J by 7 bases. Germline V gene lookup returns CDR1 MNHNY and CDR2 SVGAGI (reference sequence). DNA for the CDR3: TGTGCCAGCAGTTACTCGGGACAGGGAGGCGTGACCCAGTACTTC. The encoded protein is CASSYSGQGGVTQYF.

This clone appeared once. This chain uses TRBV27 with TRBJ1-5; no definite D call. Per the germline V gene, CDR1 is MNHEY and CDR2 is SMNVEV (reference sequence). V lost 2 bases, J lost 4 bases, and 12 bases lay in between. CDR3 size: 15 residues. CDR3 amino acids: CASSLLGASNQPQHF. The DNA for the CDR3 is TGTGCCAGCAGTTTACTGGGCGCCTCAAATCAGCCCCAGCATTTT.

V usage is TRBV7-8 and J usage is TRBJ2-5, with D possibly TRBD2 on 5 matching bases. The germline V gene has CDR1 SGHVS and CDR2 FQNEAQ. This CDR3 is built from 17 residues. The V end was cut by 6 bases, the J end by 7 bases, with 27 bases between. The CDR3 DNA is TGTGCCAGCAGTCATCGAGGAAGTGGGCCGGGAAGAGGGACCCAGTACTTC. Translation: CASSHRGSGPGRGTQYF.

The chain recombines TRBV27 with TRBJ1-1, with 7 bases that match TRBD1. The germline CDR1 and CDR2 sequences are MNHEY and SMNVEV (reference sequence). J lost 3 bases, V lost 1 base, and 2 bases had no gene match. The CDR3 consists of 14 residues. The CDR3 is CASSLLGGDTEAFF. The DNA for the CDR3 is TGTGCCAGCAGTTTATTAGGGGGCGACACTGAAGCTTTCTTT.